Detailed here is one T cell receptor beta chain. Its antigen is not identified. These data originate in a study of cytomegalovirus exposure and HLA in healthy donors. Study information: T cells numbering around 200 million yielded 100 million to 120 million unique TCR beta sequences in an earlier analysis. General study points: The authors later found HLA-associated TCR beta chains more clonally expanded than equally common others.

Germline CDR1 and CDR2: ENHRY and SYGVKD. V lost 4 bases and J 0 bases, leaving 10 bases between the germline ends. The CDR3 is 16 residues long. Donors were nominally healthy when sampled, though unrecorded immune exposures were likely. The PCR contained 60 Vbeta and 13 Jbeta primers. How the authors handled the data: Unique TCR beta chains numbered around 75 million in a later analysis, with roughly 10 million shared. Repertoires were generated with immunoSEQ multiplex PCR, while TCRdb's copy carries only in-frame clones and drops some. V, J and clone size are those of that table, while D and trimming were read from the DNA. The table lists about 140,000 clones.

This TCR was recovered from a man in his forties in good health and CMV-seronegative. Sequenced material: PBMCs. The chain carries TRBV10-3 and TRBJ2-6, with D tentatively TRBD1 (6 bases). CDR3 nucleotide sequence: TGTGCCATCAGTGCCAAAGGGGGCTCTGGGGCCAACGTCCTGACTTTC. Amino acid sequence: CAISAKGGSGANVLTF.